This T cell receptor beta chain was identified in a study of T cells in Graves' hyperthyroidism and ophthalmopathy. Study-level results: Blood also held most thyroid clonotypes expanded beyond 0.001.

RNA transcripts gave rise to amplified TCR beta CDR3 regions. Initially, a first-round RT-PCR of the TCR CDR3 employed the HTBI primer set. One entry per CDR3 protein results from TCRdb running MiXCR on the multiplex PCR reads. The table lists approximately 380,000 distinct CDR3 sequences, about 18% of them singletons. V lost 5 bases and J 2 bases, leaving 10 bases between the germline ends. The CDR3 length is 14 residues. Germline V lookup: CDR1 MDHEN, CDR2 SYDVKM. On this clonotype itself: Its target is unknown.

Sequenced input: blood. The sequence derives from a woman aged 18-35 years with Graves' hyperthyroidism. This chain joins TRBV28 and TRBJ1-5; no definite D call. The CDR3 DNA is TGTGCCAGCAGTCTATATGGGGGCAATCAGCCCCAGCATTTT. Translation: CASSLYGGNQPQHF.